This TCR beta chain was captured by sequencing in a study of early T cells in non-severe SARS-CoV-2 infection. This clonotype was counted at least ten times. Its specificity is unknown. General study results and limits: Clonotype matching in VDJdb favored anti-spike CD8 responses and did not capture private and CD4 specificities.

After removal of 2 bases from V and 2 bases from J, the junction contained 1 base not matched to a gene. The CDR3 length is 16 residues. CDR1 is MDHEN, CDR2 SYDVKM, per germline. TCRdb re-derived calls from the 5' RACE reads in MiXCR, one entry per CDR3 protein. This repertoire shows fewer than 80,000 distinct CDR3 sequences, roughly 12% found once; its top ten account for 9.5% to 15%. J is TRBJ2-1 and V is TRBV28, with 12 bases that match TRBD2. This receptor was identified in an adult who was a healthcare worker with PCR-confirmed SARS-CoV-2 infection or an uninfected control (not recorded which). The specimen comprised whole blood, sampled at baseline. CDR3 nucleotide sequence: TGTGCCAGCAGTTTAGCTAGCGGGGGGGCCTACAATGAGCAGTTCTTC. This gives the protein CASSLASGGAYNEQFF.